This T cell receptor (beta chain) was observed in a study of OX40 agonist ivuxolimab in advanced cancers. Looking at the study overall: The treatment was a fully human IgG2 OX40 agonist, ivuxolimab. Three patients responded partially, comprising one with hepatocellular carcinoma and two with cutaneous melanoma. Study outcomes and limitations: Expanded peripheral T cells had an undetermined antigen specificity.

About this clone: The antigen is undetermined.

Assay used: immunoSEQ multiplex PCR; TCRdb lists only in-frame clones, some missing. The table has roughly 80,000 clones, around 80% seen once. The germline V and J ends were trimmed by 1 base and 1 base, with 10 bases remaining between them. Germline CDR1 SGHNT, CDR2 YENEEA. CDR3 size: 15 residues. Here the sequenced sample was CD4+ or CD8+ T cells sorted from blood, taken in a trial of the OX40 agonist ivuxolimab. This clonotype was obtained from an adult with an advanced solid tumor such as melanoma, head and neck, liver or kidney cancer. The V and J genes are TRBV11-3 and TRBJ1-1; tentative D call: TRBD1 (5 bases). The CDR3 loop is CASSLASGQNTEAFF. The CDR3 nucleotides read TGTGCCAGCAGCTTAGCATCGGGGCAGAACACTGAAGCTTTCTTT.